A single T cell receptor beta chain is shown here with its context. Its target is unknown. TCRdb used MiXCR to reprocess the reads, holding one entry per CDR3 protein. The sample consists of under 200,000 distinct CDR3 sequences, roughly 30% of them appearing once. These data come from a study of T cell repertoires in cytomegalovirus infection. Study-wide background: CMV infection plus the matching HLA type was flagged by public TCR beta signatures.

The CDR3 length is 13 residues. Germline V gives CDR1 SGHDT, CDR2 YYEEEE. Trimming left V 0 bases short and J 2 bases short, with 3 bases between. Study-level points and caveats: HLA-C-restricted TCR beta clonotypes specific for CMV led the ex vivo response. Of the TCR beta families, the public ones yielded a cumulative frequency that identified carriers of CMV plus the relevant HLA.

The sequenced sample was PBMCs. The chain is built from TRBV5-6 and TRBJ1-5; D is unclear. This clonotype was obtained from a human donor in good health (CMV status not recorded). Some clones in this sample may be carry-over from other donors' samples. The CDR3 nucleotides read TGTGCCAGCAGCTTGGTGGGCAATCAGCCCCAGCATTTT. Protein product: CASSLVGNQPQHF.